One sample yielded the 28 T cell receptor beta chains listed below, sequenced in a study of T cell repertoires in ileal Crohn's disease. Repertoires were generated with immunoSEQ multiplex PCR, while TCRdb's copy carries only in-frame clones and drops some. Of roughly 16,000 clones detected, around 93% appear once; the ten largest clones hold 3% to 3.5%. The sequencing sample was made of ileal tissue. The receptor source for this set is an adult with Crohn's disease.

The rearrangement joins TRBV5-1 to TRBJ2-5, with TRBD2 matching 9 bases. The V gene end was trimmed by 3 bases and the J gene end by 4 bases; junction bases not matched to a gene: 16. Germline V gives CDR1 SGHRS, CDR2 YFSETQ. This CDR3 contains 18 residues. The CDR3, as DNA: TGCGCCAGCAGCTCCGGCAGGGTTGCTAGCGGGGTTGGAGAGACCCAGTACTTC. It codes for CASSSGRVASGVGETQYF.

The chain couples TRBV5-1 to TRBJ1-2, with D possibly matching TRBD1 (6 bases). The CDR3 covers 14 residues. Germline V gene sequence: CDR1 SGHRS, CDR2 YFSETQ. With 0 bases removed from V and 7 bases from J, the gap between germline ends came to 13 bases. The CDR3 DNA sequence: TGCGCCAGCAGCTTGGACACAGGGTCGGGTGGCTACACCTTC. Translating gives CASSLDTGSGGYTF.

This clone was detected once. The rearrangement links TRBV6-1 to TRBJ2-1, with D unclear. Trimming removed 2 bases at V and 0 bases at J, with 14 bases between. CDR1 is MNHNS and CDR2 is SASEGT in the germline V gene. This CDR3 has 17 residues. CDR3 residues: CASSEFGSVGSYNEQFF. The CDR3 DNA reads as TGTGCCAGCAGTGAATTCGGGTCGGTCGGCTCCTACAATGAGCAGTTCTTC.

This chain connects TRBV30 to TRBJ1-1, with D unclear. The germline CDR1 and CDR2 sequences are GTSNPN and SVGIG (reference sequence). V dropped 2 bases and J dropped 8 bases, with 6 bases sitting between them. CDR3 size: 10 residues. This CDR3 is CAWSSQEAFF. CDR3 bases: TGTGCCTGGAGTTCCCAGGAAGCTTTCTTT.

J is TRBJ2-1 and V is TRBV7-3, with D hard to call. CDR1 SGHTA and CDR2 FQGTGA come from the germline V gene. The CDR3 contains 15 residues. V was clipped by 5 bases and J by 1 base, with 12 bases between them. CDR3 sequence reads: CASSPYLASYNEQFF. The DNA for the CDR3 is TGTGCCAGCAGCCCTTACCTGGCTTCCTACAATGAGCAGTTCTTC. The variable domain in full, completed from reference TRBV7-3 and TRBJ2-1, reads GAGVSQTPSNKVTEKGKYVELRCDPISGHTALYWYRQSLGQGPEFLIYFQGTGAADDSGLPNDRFFAVRPEGSVSTLKIQRTERGDSAVYLCASSPYLASYNEQFFGPGTRLTVL.

The count of this clone is one. CDR3 loop: CASSESSASGNSPLHF. The CDR3 region has the DNA TGTGCCAGCAGTGAAAGTTCAGCCTCGGGGAATTCACCCCTCCACTTT. This chain joins TRBV6-1 and TRBJ1-6; no clear D gene. The V gene lost 2 bases and the J gene lost 7 bases, with 15 bases spanning the gap. The V gene's germline CDR1 is MNHNS and CDR2 SASEGT. CDR3 size: 16 residues.

The chain is built from TRBV5-4 and TRBJ1-3; 9 bases match TRBD1. The CDR3 is 17 amino acids. Germline loops: CDR1 SGHNT, CDR2 YYREEE (reference sequence). Trimming took 5 bases from V and 0 from J; bases not matched to a gene: 9. CDR3 nucleotides: TGTGCCAGCAGTCCAGGCGGGACAGGGTTCTCTGGAAACACCATATATTTT. Translated: CASSPGGTGFSGNTIYF.

The J gene is TRBJ2-5, the V gene TRBV19; 7 nucleotides match TRBD2. The CDR3 sequence is 15 residues long. Germline V CDR1 and CDR2: LNHDA, SQIVND (reference sequence). The V gene end was trimmed by 5 bases and the J gene end by 2 bases; junction bases not matched to a gene: 8. This CDR3 is CASSPRASGQETQYF. The CDR3 bases are TGTGCCAGTAGTCCAAGGGCTAGCGGACAAGAGACCCAGTACTTC.

Worth noting for this clone: A junction end diverges from the germline sequence, so it may reflect a read error. This sample includes further DNA sequences coding for the same CDR3. V is TRBV12-5 and J is TRBJ2-7; no definite D call. From germline, CDR1 is LGHNT and CDR2 FRNRAP. This CDR3 has 14 residues. Here the CDR3 reads CASGLVPEQYEQYF. In DNA form, the CDR3 reads TGTGCTAGTGGCTTGGTCCCCGAACAGTACGAGCAGTACTTC.

The chain links TRBV18 to TRBJ2-7; 9 bases agree with TRBD1. After removal of 2 bases from V and 3 bases from J, the junction contained 5 bases not matched to a gene. From germline, CDR1 is KGHSH and CDR2 LQKENI. The CDR3 sequence is 15 residues long. The CDR3 is CASSPRDRDYYEQYF. The CDR3 DNA reads TGTGCCAGCTCACCAAGGGACAGGGATTACTACGAGCAGTACTTC. Combining the CDR3 with reference TRBV18 and TRBJ2-7 gives the whole variable domain NAGVMQNPRHLVRRRGQEARLRCSPMKGHSHVYWYRQLPEEGLKFMVYLQKENIIDESGMPKERFSAEFPKEGPSILRIQQVVRGDSAAYFCASSPRDRDYYEQYFGPGTRLTVT.

V gene TRBV4-1 combines with J gene TRBJ2-5; 8 bases align to TRBD2. Germline values: CDR1 MGHRA, CDR2 YSYEKL. The CDR3 extends over 16 amino acids. The V segment lost 5 bases and the J segment 1 base; nucleotides outside the gene matches: 9. CDR3 amino acids: CASSFQPTSGQETQYF. CDR3 nucleotide sequence: TGCGCCAGCAGCTTTCAACCCACTAGCGGCCAAGAGACCCAGTACTTC.

The rearrangement links TRBV10-1 to TRBJ2-5; a weak D match, TRBD1 (6 bases). V lost 6 bases to trimming and J lost 9 bases, with 20 bases between them. Germline lookup yields CDR1 WNHNN and CDR2 SYGVQD (reference sequence). CDR3 length: 14 residues. This CDR3 is CASSTGTPSSPQYF. Here the CDR3 DNA reads TGCGCCAGCAGCACCGGGACACCCTCCTCACCCCAGTACTTC.

The rearrangement uses TRBV6-5 and TRBJ2-7; 11 positions match TRBD1. The CDR3 has 15 amino acids. V was pared by 2 bases and J by 0 bases, with 0 bases of the junction left unmatched. The V gene's germline CDR1 is MNHEY and CDR2 SVGAGI. The CDR3 region has the DNA TGTGCCAGCAGTTACGGGACAGGGGGCTCCTACGAGCAGTACTTC. Protein sequence: CASSYGTGGSYEQYF.

This clone was counted between two and nine times. The chain carries TRBV7-9 and TRBJ2-1, with 9 bases identical to TRBD1. Trimming removed 4 bases from V and 8 bases from J; junction bases left unmatched: 12. The CDR3 runs 16 residues. Germline V gives CDR1 SEHNR, CDR2 FQNEAQ (reference sequence). CDR3 amino acids: CASSSTLDRGGYEQFF. In nucleotides, the CDR3 is TGTGCCAGCAGCTCTACTCTGGACAGGGGCGGATATGAGCAGTTCTTC.

V and J are TRBV19 and TRBJ2-1; 10 nucleotides align to TRBD2. The CDR3 loop spans 15 amino acids. Germline CDR1 is LNHDA and CDR2 is SQIVND (reference sequence). Trimming at V came to 3 bases and at J to 6 bases, leaving 5 bases not matched to a gene. The CDR3 DNA follows: TGTGCCAGTAGTATTGGTGCTAGCGGGGGCAATGAGCAGTTCTTC. Its translation is CASSIGASGGNEQFF.

This clone showed up just once. The CDR3 nucleotides read TGTGCCAGCAGCCCCGGACTAACAAGCACAGATACGCAGTATTTT. It yields the protein CASSPGLTSTDTQYF. V and J are TRBV5-6 and TRBJ2-3; tentative D call: TRBD2 (6 bases). The CDR3 totals 15 residues. Trimming removed 4 bases at V and 0 bases at J, with 12 bases between. Germline CDR1 and CDR2: SGHDT and YYEEEE.

V and J are TRBV6-1 and TRBJ1-6; D unresolved. Germline V gene sequence: CDR1 MNHNS, CDR2 SASEGT. V shed 3 bases and J shed 1 base, with 10 bases lying between them. This CDR3 is 16 amino acids long. The CDR3 sequence: CASSDNSPSYNSPLHF. The CDR3 DNA is TGTGCCAGCAGTGATAACAGCCCATCCTATAATTCACCCCTCCACTTT.

This clone came up a few times. The V gene is TRBV6-5, the J gene TRBJ2-6; D may be TRBD2 (5 bases). V dropped 0 bases and J dropped 3 bases, with 9 bases sitting between them. CDR1 and CDR2 (germline): MNHEY, SVGAGI. This CDR3 is built from 16 residues. CDR3 nucleotides: TGTGCCAGCAGTTACTCATTGAGGGTTGGGGCCAACGTCCTGACTTTC. Its protein is CASSYSLRVGANVLTF.

The chain is built from TRBV5-1 and TRBJ2-5; maybe TRBD2 (6 bases). V lost 0 bases and J 5 bases, leaving 11 bases between the germline ends. Germline V gene sequence: CDR1 SGHRS, CDR2 YFSETQ. The CDR3 is 14 residues long. The CDR3 reads CASSLGVSGETQYF. In nucleotides, the CDR3 is TGCGCCAGCAGCTTGGGGGTCAGCGGGGAGACCCAGTACTTC.

This clone was picked up a small number of times. This chain joins TRBV7-2 and TRBJ1-2; TRBD1 matches 9 bases. There are 16 residues in the CDR3. From germline, CDR1 is SGHTA and CDR2 FQGNSA. With V trimmed by 6 bases and J by 4 bases, 12 bases remained unmatched. The CDR3: CASRLHTGGAVYGYTF. In nucleotides, the CDR3 is TGTGCCAGCAGGCTGCATACAGGGGGCGCCGTCTATGGCTACACCTTC. Complete variable domain (other parts from reference TRBV7-2 and TRBJ1-2): GAGVSQSPSNKVTEKGKDVELRCDPISGHTALYWYRQSLGQGLEFLIYFQGNSAPDKSGLPSDRFSAERTGGSVSTLTIQRTQQEDSAVYLCASRLHTGGAVYGYTFGSGTRLTVV.

The V and J genes are TRBV19 and TRBJ1-1, with 9 bases matching TRBD1. Germline assignment: CDR1 LNHDA and CDR2 SQIVND (reference sequence). This CDR3 has 15 residues. Trimming at V came to 3 bases and at J to 5 bases, leaving 7 bases not matched to a gene. CDR3 bases: TGTGCCAGTAGTATCACGGGACAGGGAATAACTGAAGCTTTCTTT. As protein: CASSITGQGITEAFF.

V is TRBV27 and J is TRBJ1-6; D might be TRBD1 (6 bases). In germline, CDR1 is MNHEY, CDR2 SMNVEV (reference sequence). The CDR3 covers 14 residues. The V end was cut by 3 bases, the J end by 10 bases, with 13 bases between. The CDR3 reads CASSFPGVGSPLHF. The CDR3 DNA reads as TGTGCCAGCAGTTTCCCAGGGGTTGGGTCACCCCTCCACTTT.

The chain couples TRBV19 to TRBJ2-7; 7 nucleotides line up with TRBD1. The CDR3 extends over 17 amino acids. V shed 0 bases and J 0 bases; nucleotides not matched to a gene: 8. Germline CDR1 LNHDA, CDR2 SQIVND (reference sequence). The CDR3 sequence is CASSIDHGQDYSYEQYF. CDR3 nucleotide sequence: TGTGCCAGTAGTATAGATCATGGACAGGATTACTCCTACGAGCAGTACTTC. Drawing the rest from reference TRBV19 and TRBJ2-7, the complete variable domain is DGGITQSPKYLFRKEGQNVTLSCEQNLNHDAMYWYRQDPGQGLRLIYYSQIVNDFQKGDIAEGYSVSREKKESFPLTVTSAQKNPTAFYLCASSIDHGQDYSYEQYFGPGTRLTVT.

The rearrangement uses TRBV12-5 and TRBJ2-1; 11 bases match TRBD2. CDR1 LGHNT and CDR2 FRNRAP come from the germline V gene. V shed 2 bases and J 5 bases; nucleotides not matched to a gene: 8. CDR3 length: 17 residues. The CDR3 reads CASGLPILAGVNNEQFF. CDR3 sequence (DNA): TGTGCTAGTGGTTTGCCTATACTAGCGGGGGTTAACAATGAGCAGTTCTTC.

The rearrangement uses TRBV4-3 and TRBJ2-7, with D perhaps TRBD2 (5 bases). In germline, CDR1 is LGHNA, CDR2 YSLEER. This CDR3 comprises 15 residues. V was shortened by 4 bases and J by 0 bases, with 13 bases between the two germline ends. The CDR3 protein is CASSRTVGPSYEQYF. The CDR3 nucleotides read TGCGCCAGCAGCCGGACTGTTGGGCCCTCCTACGAGCAGTACTTC.

This chain links TRBV6-5 with TRBJ2-3; 8 nucleotides align to TRBD1. CDR1 is MNHEY and CDR2 is SVGAGI in the germline V gene. This CDR3 has 15 residues. V shed 0 bases and J 1 base; nucleotides not matched to a gene: 0. The CDR3, as DNA: TGTGCCAGCAGTTACTCGGACAGGGGCACAGATACGCAGTATTTT. Protein: CASSYSDRGTDTQYF.

This chain uses TRBV7-3 with TRBJ2-7; no firm D call. The V gene's germline CDR1 is SGHTA and CDR2 FQGTGA. Trimming removed 1 base at V and 1 base at J, with 5 bases between. The CDR3 is made up of 13 amino acids. CDR3: CASSLNPSYEQYF. CDR3 coding DNA: TGTGCCAGCAGCTTAAATCCGTCCTACGAGCAGTACTTC.

This chain joins TRBV7-2 and TRBJ2-2; tentative D call: TRBD1 (5 bases). Trimming removed 3 bases from V and 6 bases from J, with 14 bases in between. The CDR3 is 15 amino acids. Germline V gives CDR1 SGHTA, CDR2 FQGNSA. CDR3 DNA: TGTGCCAGCAGCTTTGGTCAGCCAGGGTCCGGGGAGCTGTTTTTT. Protein: CASSFGQPGSGELFF.